This T cell receptor beta chain emerged from a study of regulatory T cells in long-lasting Graves disease. Study-wide points: When disease was persistent, TRBV28, TRBJ1-2 and TRBJ2-5 were the favored segments. Possibly, accuracy suffered from the small sample size.

Noted time point: newly diagnosed GD, antithyroid drugs for less than 3 months. Construction of the TCR library relied on RNA isolated from PBMCs. This clonotype was recorded many times. The antigen is undetermined. Germline CDR1 and CDR2: MNHEY and SMNVEV (reference sequence). V was shortened by 4 bases and J by 5 bases, with 14 bases between the two germline ends. The CDR3 spans 14 residues. CDR3 regions were amplified by Arm-PCR using iRepertoire HTBI primers to build TCR beta libraries. MiXCR, applied by TCRdb to the multiplex PCR reads, yields one record per CDR3 protein. The top ten clones hold about 20% of a sample with roughly 420,000 distinct CDR3 sequences, 15% to 19% of them seen once.

The rearrangement uses TRBV27 and TRBJ2-5; D gene unclear. The input for sequencing was peripheral blood mononuclear cells (PBMCs), taken at new diagnosis, from a patient treated with antithyroid drugs. The sequence came from a female donor with Graves disease. CDR3 residues: CASSSWRSTETQYF. Written as DNA, the CDR3 is TGTGCCAGCAGTTCGTGGCGGAGTACGGAGACCCAGTACTTC.